This T cell receptor beta chain was identified in a study of cytomegalovirus exposure and HLA in healthy donors. 60 Vbeta and 13 Jbeta primers were used in PCR. TCRdb's table, derived via immunoSEQ multiplex PCR, lists solely in-frame clones and lacks some. The sample has some 200,000 clones; around 77% are singletons. The clonotype comes from a woman aged 25 to 39 in good health and CMV-seropositive. Sequenced: PBMCs.

The CDR3 protein is CASSSPTGGEYGYTF. In DNA form, the CDR3 reads TGTGCCAGCAGTTCCCCGACAGGGGGCGAGTATGGCTACACCTTC. The rearrangement uses TRBV6-6 and TRBJ1-2; 10 bases line up with TRBD1. The CDR3 length is 15 residues. Per the germline V gene, CDR1 is MNHNY and CDR2 is SVGAGI (reference sequence). With V trimmed by 4 bases and J by 5 bases, 7 bases remained unmatched.